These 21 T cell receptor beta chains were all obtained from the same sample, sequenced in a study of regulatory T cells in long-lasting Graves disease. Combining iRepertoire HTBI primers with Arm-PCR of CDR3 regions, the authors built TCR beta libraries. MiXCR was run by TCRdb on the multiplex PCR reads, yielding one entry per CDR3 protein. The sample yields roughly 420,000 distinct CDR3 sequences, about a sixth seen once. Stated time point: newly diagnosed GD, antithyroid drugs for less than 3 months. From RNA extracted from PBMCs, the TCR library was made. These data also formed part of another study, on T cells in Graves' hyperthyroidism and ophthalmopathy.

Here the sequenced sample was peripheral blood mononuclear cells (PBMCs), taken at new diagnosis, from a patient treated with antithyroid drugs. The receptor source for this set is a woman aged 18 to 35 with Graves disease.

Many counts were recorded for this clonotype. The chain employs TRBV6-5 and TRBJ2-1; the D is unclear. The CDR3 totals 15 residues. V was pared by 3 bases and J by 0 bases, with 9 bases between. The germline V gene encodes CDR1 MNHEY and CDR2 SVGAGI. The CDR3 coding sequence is TGTGCCAGCAGTTATATCGAGAGCTCCTACAATGAGCAGTTCTTC. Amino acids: CASSYIESSYNEQFF.

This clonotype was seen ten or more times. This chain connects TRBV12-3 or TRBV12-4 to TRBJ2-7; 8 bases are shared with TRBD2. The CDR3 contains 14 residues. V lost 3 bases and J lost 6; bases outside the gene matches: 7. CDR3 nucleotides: TGTGCCAGCAGTTTGATGACTAGCGAAGCCGAGCAGTACTTC. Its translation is CASSLMTSEAEQYF.

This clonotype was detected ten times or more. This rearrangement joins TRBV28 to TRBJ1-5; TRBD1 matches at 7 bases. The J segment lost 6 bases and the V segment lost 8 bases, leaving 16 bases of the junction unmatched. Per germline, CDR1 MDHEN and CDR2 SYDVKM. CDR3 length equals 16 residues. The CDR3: CASQLSGRGRSQPQHF. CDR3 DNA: TGTGCCAGCCAGCTATCCGGGAGGGGGCGAAGTCAGCCCCAGCATTTT.

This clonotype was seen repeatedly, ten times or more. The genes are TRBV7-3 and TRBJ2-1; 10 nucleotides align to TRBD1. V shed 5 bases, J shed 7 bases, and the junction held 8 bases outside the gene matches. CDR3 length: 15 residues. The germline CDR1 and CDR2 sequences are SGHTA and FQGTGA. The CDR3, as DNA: TGTGCCAGCAGCCTGGACAGGGGGTACGTGAATGAGCAGTTCTTC. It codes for CASSLDRGYVNEQFF.

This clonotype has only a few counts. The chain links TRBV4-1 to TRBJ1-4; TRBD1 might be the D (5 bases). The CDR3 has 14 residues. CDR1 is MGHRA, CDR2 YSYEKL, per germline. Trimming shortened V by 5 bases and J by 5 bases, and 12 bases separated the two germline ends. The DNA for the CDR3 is TGCGCCAGCAGCAGACGGGACCAAAATGAAAAACTGTTTTTT. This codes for CASSRRDQNEKLFF.

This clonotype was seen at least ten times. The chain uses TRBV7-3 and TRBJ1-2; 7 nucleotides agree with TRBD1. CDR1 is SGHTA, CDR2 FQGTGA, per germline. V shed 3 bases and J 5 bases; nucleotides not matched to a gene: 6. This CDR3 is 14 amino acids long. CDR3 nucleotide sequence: TGTGCCAGCAGCTTGGATGGACAGGATTATGGCTACACCTTC. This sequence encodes CASSLDGQDYGYTF.

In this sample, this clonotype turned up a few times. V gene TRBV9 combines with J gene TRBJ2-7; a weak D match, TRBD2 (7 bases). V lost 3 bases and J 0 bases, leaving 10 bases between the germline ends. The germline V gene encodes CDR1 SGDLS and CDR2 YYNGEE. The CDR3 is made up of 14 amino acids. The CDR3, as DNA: TGTGCCAGCAGCGAAGGGGGGGACTCCTACGAGCAGTACTTC. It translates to CASSEGGDSYEQYF.

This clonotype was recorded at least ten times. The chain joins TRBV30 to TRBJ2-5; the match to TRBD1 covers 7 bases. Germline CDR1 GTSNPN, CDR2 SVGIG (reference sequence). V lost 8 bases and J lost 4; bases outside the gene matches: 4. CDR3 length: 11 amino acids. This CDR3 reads CAGRQGETQYF. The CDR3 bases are TGTGCCGGACGACAGGGAGAGACCCAGTACTTC.

Here the CDR3 reads CASSPISYRPDTQYF. In nucleotides, the CDR3 is TGTGCCAGCTCACCTATTTCATATCGACCAGATACGCAGTATTTT. The J gene is TRBJ2-3, the V gene TRBV18; no reliable D call. Trimming took off 3 bases at V and 4 bases at J, with 14 bases between the two ends. The CDR3 spans 15 residues. Germline-derived CDR1 and CDR2 are KGHSH and LQKENI.

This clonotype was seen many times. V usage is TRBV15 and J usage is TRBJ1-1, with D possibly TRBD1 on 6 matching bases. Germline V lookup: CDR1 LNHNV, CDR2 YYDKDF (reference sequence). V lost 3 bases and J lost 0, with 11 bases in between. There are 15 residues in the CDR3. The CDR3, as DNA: TGTGCCACCAGCAGGGACAGACGCATGAACACTGAAGCTTTCTTT. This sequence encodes CATSRDRRMNTEAFF.

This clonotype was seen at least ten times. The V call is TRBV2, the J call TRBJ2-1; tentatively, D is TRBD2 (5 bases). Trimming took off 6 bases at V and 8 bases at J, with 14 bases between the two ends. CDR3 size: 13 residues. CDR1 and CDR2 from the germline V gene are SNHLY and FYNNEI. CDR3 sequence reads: CASRVTGIDEQFF. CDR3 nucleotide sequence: TGTGCCAGCAGAGTGACCGGGATCGATGAGCAGTTCTTC.

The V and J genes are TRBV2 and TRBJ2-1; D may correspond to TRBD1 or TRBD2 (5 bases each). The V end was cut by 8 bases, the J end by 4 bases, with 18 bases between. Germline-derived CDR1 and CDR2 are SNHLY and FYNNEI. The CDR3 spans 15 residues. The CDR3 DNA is TGTGCCAGCTGGGGACGGAAGCTACAATACAATGAGCAGTTCTTC. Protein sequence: CASWGRKLQYNEQFF.

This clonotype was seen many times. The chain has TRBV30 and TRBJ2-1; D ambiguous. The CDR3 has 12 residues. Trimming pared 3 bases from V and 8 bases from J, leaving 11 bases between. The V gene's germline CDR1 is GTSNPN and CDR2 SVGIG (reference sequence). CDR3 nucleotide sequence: TGTGCCTGGAGAGGAAGTGTCTATGAGCAGTTCTTC. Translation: CAWRGSVYEQFF.

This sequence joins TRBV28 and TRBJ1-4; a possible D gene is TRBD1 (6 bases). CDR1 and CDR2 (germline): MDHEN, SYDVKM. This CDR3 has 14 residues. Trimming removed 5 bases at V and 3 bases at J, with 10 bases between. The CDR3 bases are TGTGCCAGCAGTGAACGGACAGCTAATGAAAAACTGTTTTTT. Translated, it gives CASSERTANEKLFF.

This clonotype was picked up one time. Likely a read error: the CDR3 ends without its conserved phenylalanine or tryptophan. CDR3 sequence reads: CATSRLAKREVIDNEQFS. CDR3 in DNA: TGTGCCACCAGTCGTTTGGCAAAGCGGGAGGTCATCGACAATGAGCAGTTCTCC. The chain couples TRBV24-1 to TRBJ2-1, with 9 bases aligning to TRBD2. The trim removed 6 bases at V and 5 bases at J, leaving 16 bases unmatched. Germline-derived CDR1 and CDR2 are KGHDR and SFDVKD. This CDR3 contains 18 residues.

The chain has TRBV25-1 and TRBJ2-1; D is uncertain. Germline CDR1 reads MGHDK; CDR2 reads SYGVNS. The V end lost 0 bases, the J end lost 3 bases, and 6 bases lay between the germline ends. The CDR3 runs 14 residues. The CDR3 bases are TGTGCCAGCAGTGAATATCCAGTCTACAATGAGCAGTTCTTC. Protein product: CASSEYPVYNEQFF.

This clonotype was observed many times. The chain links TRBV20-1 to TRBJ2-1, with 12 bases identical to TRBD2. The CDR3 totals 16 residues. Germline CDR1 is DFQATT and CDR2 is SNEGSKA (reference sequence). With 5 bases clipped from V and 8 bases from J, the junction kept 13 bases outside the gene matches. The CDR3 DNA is TGCAGTGCTTACGCCCAAACTAGCGGGAGGTTACATGAGCAGTTCTTC. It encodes CSAYAQTSGRLHEQFF.

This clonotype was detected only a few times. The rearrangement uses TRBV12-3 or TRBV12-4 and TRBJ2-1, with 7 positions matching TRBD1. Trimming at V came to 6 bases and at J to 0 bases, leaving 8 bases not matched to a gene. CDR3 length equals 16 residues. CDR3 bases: TGTGCCAGCAGAAAACAGGGGACGAGCTCCTACAATGAGCAGTTCTTC. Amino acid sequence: CASRKQGTSSYNEQFF.

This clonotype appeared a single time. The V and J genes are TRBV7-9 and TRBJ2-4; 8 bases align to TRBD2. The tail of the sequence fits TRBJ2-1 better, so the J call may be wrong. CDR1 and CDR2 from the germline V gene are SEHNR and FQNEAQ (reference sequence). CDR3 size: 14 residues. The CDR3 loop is CASSLVGLVNEQFF. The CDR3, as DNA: TGTGCCAGCAGCTTAGTGGGACTAGTTAACGAGCAGTTCTTC.

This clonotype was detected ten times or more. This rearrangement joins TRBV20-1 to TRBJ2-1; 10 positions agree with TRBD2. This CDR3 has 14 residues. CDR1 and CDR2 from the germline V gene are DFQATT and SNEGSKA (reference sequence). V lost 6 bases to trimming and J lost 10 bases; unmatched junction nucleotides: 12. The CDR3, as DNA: TGCAGTGCCGCTCGTGCTAGCGGGAGTGACGAGCAGTTCTTC. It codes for CSAARASGSDEQFF.

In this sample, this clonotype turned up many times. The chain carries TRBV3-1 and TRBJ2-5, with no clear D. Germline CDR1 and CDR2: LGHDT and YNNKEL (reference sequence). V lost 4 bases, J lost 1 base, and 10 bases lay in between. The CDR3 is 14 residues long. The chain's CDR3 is CASSLRAAQETQYF. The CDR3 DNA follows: TGTGCCAGCAGCCTACGGGCAGCCCAAGAGACCCAGTACTTC.